This T cell receptor (beta chain) is drawn from a study of T cell repertoires in cytomegalovirus infection. Study-level information: Evidence of both CMV infection and a matching HLA type came from public TCR beta signatures. The study's findings and limits: Pooled public TCR beta family frequency picked out CMV carriers with the relevant HLA. There were HLA-C-restricted CMV-specific TCR beta clonotypes dominating the ex vivo response.

The V end was cut by 6 bases, the J end by 8 bases, with 16 bases between. The CDR3 runs to 13 residues. The germline V gene encodes CDR1 LNHDA and CDR2 SQIVND (reference sequence). Notes on this clonotype: The antigen is undetermined.

TCRdb reprocessed the reads via MiXCR and lists one record per CDR3 protein. The sample yields some 560,000 distinct CDR3 sequences, about 40% seen once. The chain uses TRBV19 and TRBJ1-2; the D gene is possibly TRBD1 (5 bases). Specimen: cultured PBMCs, collected from culture after CMV antigen stimulation. This TCR was sampled from a human donor in good health (CMV status not recorded). Some clones in this sample may be carry-over from other donors' samples. CDR3 region: CASSTPGGEGYTF. The CDR3 DNA sequence: TGTGCCAGTAGCACACCCGGGGGAGAGGGCTACACCTTC.